The rows below give T cell receptor beta chains drawn from one sample of a study of blood T cell repertoires in COVID-19. Clones were sequenced by immunoSEQ multiplex PCR, and TCRdb holds only the in-frame ones, with some missing. The sample lists fewer than 80,000 clones, roughly 92% occurring once. Source material: peripheral blood. These receptors all come from a human donor in a cohort sampled during active COVID-19. The CDR3 runs from the conserved cysteine through the conserved F or W. Fields, in order: CDR3 protein, CDR3 DNA, clone size, D gene, J gene, V gene. D genes are given only for firm matches. Expanded clones are given a class, and other clones once, few, many or no size at all.

CDR3 protein: CASSFSAYEQYF; CDR3 DNA: TGTGCCAGCAGCTTTAGCGCCTACGAGCAGTACTTC; clone size: NA; D gene: NA; J gene: TRBJ2-7; V gene: TRBV7-9
CDR3 protein: CASSLFGVVPDTQYF; CDR3 DNA: TGCGCCAGCAGCCTCTTCGGGGTAGTTCCAGATACGCAGTATTTT; clone size: NA; D gene: NA; J gene: TRBJ2-3; V gene: TRBV4-1
CDR3 protein: CASSLFAGGLQETQYF; CDR3 DNA: TGTGCCAGCAGTTTATTCGCGGGGGGGCTCCAAGAGACCCAGTACTTC; clone size: NA; D gene: TRBD2; J gene: TRBJ2-5; V gene: TRBV28
CDR3 protein: CASSLATSGVYEQYF; CDR3 DNA: TGTGCCAGCAGCTTAGCAACTAGCGGGGTCTACGAGCAGTACTTC; clone size: NA; D gene: TRBD2; J gene: TRBJ2-7; V gene: TRBV7-2
CDR3 protein: CASSLVLTGARGVNQPQHF; CDR3 DNA: TGTGCCAGCAGCTTAGTGTTGACAGGGGCCCGGGGTGTCAATCAGCCCCAGCATTTT; clone size: NA; D gene: TRBD1; J gene: TRBJ1-5; V gene: TRBV7-8
CDR3 protein: CSVDGLAGNMEFF; CDR3 DNA: TGCAGCGTTGACGGTCTAGCGGGAAATATGGAGTTCTTC; clone size: NA; D gene: TRBD2; J gene: TRBJ2-1; V gene: TRBV29-1
CDR3 protein: CASSVGQSQETQYF; CDR3 DNA: TGTGCCAGCAGCGTAGGGCAGTCCCAAGAGACCCAGTACTTC; clone size: NA; D gene: NA; J gene: TRBJ2-5; V gene: TRBV9
CDR3 protein: CATSDPGQPLDGYTF; CDR3 DNA: TGTGCCACCAGTGACCCTGGACAACCACTCGATGGCTACACCTTC; clone size: NA; D gene: NA; J gene: TRBJ1-2; V gene: TRBV24-1
CDR3 protein: CASSQDWRGTYNEQFF; CDR3 DNA: TGTGCCAGCAGCCAAGATTGGCGGGGCACCTACAATGAGCAGTTCTTC; clone size: NA; D gene: NA; J gene: TRBJ2-1; V gene: TRBV4-2
CDR3 protein: CASSGLGGGYTF; CDR3 DNA: TGTGCCAGCAGCGGCCTCGGGGGTGGCTACACCTTC; clone size: NA; D gene: NA; J gene: TRBJ1-2; V gene: TRBV5-5
CDR3 protein: CASSQDLGGNEQFF; CDR3 DNA: TGCGCCAGCAGCCAAGATCTCGGGGGCAATGAGCAGTTCTTC; clone size: once; D gene: NA; J gene: TRBJ2-1; V gene: TRBV4-3
CDR3 protein: CASSFGGVEQYF; CDR3 DNA: TGTGCCAGCAGTTTTGGGGGGGTAGAGCAGTACTTC; clone size: NA; D gene: TRBD2; J gene: TRBJ2-7; V gene: TRBV12-3/TRBV12-4
CDR3 protein: CASSRTVNQPQHF; CDR3 DNA: TGTGCCAGCAGTAGGACAGTCAATCAGCCCCAGCATTTT; clone size: once; D gene: NA; J gene: TRBJ1-5; V gene: TRBV12-3/TRBV12-4
CDR3 protein: CASSSPGFWANVLTF; CDR3 DNA: TGTGCCAGCAGCTCACCAGGTTTCTGGGCCAACGTCCTGACTTTC; clone size: NA; D gene: NA; J gene: TRBJ2-6; V gene: TRBV14
CDR3 protein: CASSYTKAVEQYF; CDR3 DNA: TGTGCCAGCAGTTACACAAAGGCGGTAGAGCAGTACTTC; clone size: once; D gene: NA; J gene: TRBJ2-7; V gene: TRBV6-6
CDR3 protein: CASRPPGSNTEAFF; CDR3 DNA: TGTGCCAGTAGACCCCCCGGGTCGAACACTGAAGCTTTCTTT; clone size: NA; D gene: NA; J gene: TRBJ1-1; V gene: TRBV19
CDR3 protein: CASSPSGGAGDTQYF; CDR3 DNA: TGTGCCAGTAGCCCTTCCGGGGGGGCTGGAGATACGCAGTATTTT; clone size: once; D gene: TRBD2; J gene: TRBJ2-3; V gene: TRBV19
CDR3 protein: CASSLEGVAGYNEQFF; CDR3 DNA: TGTGCCAGCAGCTTAGAAGGGGTAGCGGGATACAATGAGCAGTTCTTC; clone size: NA; D gene: TRBD2; J gene: TRBJ2-1; V gene: TRBV7-8
CDR3 protein: CASSLMGPVPQETQYF; CDR3 DNA: TGTGCCAGCAGCTTAATGGGGCCGGTACCCCAAGAGACCCAGTACTTC; clone size: NA; D gene: NA; J gene: TRBJ2-5; V gene: TRBV7-3
CDR3 protein: CASSHGANTEAFF; CDR3 DNA: TGTGCCAGCAGCCACGGAGCGAACACTGAAGCTTTCTTT; clone size: once; D gene: NA; J gene: TRBJ1-1; V gene: TRBV4-2
CDR3 protein: CASSLGAVGEKLFF; CDR3 DNA: TGTGCCAGCAGCTTAGGGGCAGTGGGTGAAAAACTGTTTTTT; clone size: few; D gene: NA; J gene: TRBJ1-4; V gene: TRBV7-2
CDR3 protein: CASSSQGALNEQFF; CDR3 DNA: TGTGCCAGCAGCTCACAGGGGGCTCTCAATGAGCAGTTCTTC; clone size: NA; D gene: TRBD1; J gene: TRBJ2-1; V gene: TRBV7-2
CDR3 protein: CASSPGGSTEAFF; CDR3 DNA: TGTGCCAGCAGCCCCGGGGGGAGCACTGAAGCTTTCTTT; clone size: NA; D gene: NA; J gene: TRBJ1-1; V gene: TRBV7-2
CDR3 protein: CASGSDRQETQYF; CDR3 DNA: TGTGCTAGTGGTTCGGACAGGCAAGAGACCCAGTACTTC; clone size: NA; D gene: TRBD1; J gene: TRBJ2-5; V gene: TRBV12-5
CDR3 protein: CASSLMGLAGKETQYF; CDR3 DNA: TGTGCCAGCAGCCTGATGGGACTAGCGGGGAAAGAGACCCAGTACTTC; clone size: NA; D gene: TRBD2; J gene: TRBJ2-5; V gene: TRBV7-2
CDR3 protein: CASSDSGTGKQFF; CDR3 DNA: TGTGCCAGCAGTGACTCCGGGACAGGCAAGCAGTTCTTC; clone size: NA; D gene: TRBD1; J gene: TRBJ2-1; V gene: TRBV6-4
CDR3 protein: CASGGGNTEAFF; CDR3 DNA: TGTGCCAGCGGGGGGGGGAACACTGAAGCTTTCTTT; clone size: NA; D gene: NA; J gene: TRBJ1-1; V gene: TRBV5-4
CDR3 protein: CASSSQGNQPQHF; CDR3 DNA: TGTGCCAGCAGCTCACAAGGCAATCAGCCCCAGCATTTT; clone size: NA; D gene: NA; J gene: TRBJ1-5; V gene: TRBV5-8
CDR3 protein: CASSLGQRETQYF; CDR3 DNA: TGCGCCAGCAGCTTGGGGCAGAGGGAGACCCAGTACTTC; clone size: NA; D gene: NA; J gene: TRBJ2-5; V gene: TRBV5-1
CDR3 protein: CASSSGQGYNSPLHF; CDR3 DNA: TGCGCCAGCAGCTCGGGACAGGGGTATAATTCACCCCTCCACTTT; clone size: NA; D gene: TRBD1; J gene: TRBJ1-6; V gene: TRBV5-1
CDR3 protein: CASSSGGGVSGGELFF; CDR3 DNA: TGTGCCAGCAGCTCCGGAGGAGGGGTCTCCGGCGGGGAGCTGTTTTTT; clone size: NA; D gene: NA; J gene: TRBJ2-2; V gene: TRBV5-4
CDR3 protein: CASSIPTGPSGANVLTF; CDR3 DNA: TGTGCCAGTAGTATCCCAACAGGCCCGTCTGGGGCCAACGTCCTGACTTTC; clone size: once; D gene: NA; J gene: TRBJ2-6; V gene: TRBV19
CDR3 protein: CASSLRASGMNTGELFF; CDR3 DNA: TGTGCCAGCAGCTTGCGCGCTAGCGGAATGAACACCGGGGAGCTGTTTTTT; clone size: NA; D gene: TRBD2; J gene: TRBJ2-2; V gene: TRBV5-6
CDR3 protein: CASGLGQANYGYTF; CDR3 DNA: TGTGCCAGCGGGCTAGGACAGGCTAACTATGGCTACACCTTC; clone size: NA; D gene: TRBD1; J gene: TRBJ1-2; V gene: TRBV6-5
CDR3 protein: CASSLAGGNEQYF; CDR3 DNA: TGTGCCAGCAGCTTAGCGGGAGGAAACGAGCAGTACTTC; clone size: once; D gene: NA; J gene: TRBJ2-7; V gene: TRBV7-9
CDR3 protein: CASSQGSYTNPIF; CDR3 DNA: TGTGCCAGCAGCCAAGGGTCTTACACGAATCCGATTTTT; clone size: NA; D gene: NA; J gene: TRBJ2-3; V gene: TRBV3-1/TRBV3-2
CDR3 protein: CASLGQGYEQYF; CDR3 DNA: TGTGCCAGCCTGGGACAGGGTTACGAGCAGTACTTC; clone size: NA; D gene: TRBD1; J gene: TRBJ2-7; V gene: TRBV6-5
CDR3 protein: CASSLSGQGGDQPQHF; CDR3 DNA: TGTGCCAGCAGTTTATCGGGGCAGGGAGGAGATCAGCCCCAGCATTTT; clone size: once; D gene: NA; J gene: TRBJ1-5; V gene: TRBV28
CDR3 protein: CASSRAGGADTQYF; CDR3 DNA: TGTGCCAGCAGCCGAGCGGGGGGCGCAGATACGCAGTATTTT; clone size: NA; D gene: TRBD2; J gene: TRBJ2-3; V gene: TRBV7-6
CDR3 protein: CASSLLRTDRDRTYEQYF; CDR3 DNA: TGTGCCAGCAGTTTACTACGCACCGATCGGGACAGGACCTACGAGCAGTACTTC; clone size: NA; D gene: TRBD1; J gene: TRBJ2-7; V gene: TRBV6-2/TRBV6-3
CDR3 protein: CASSQVPAGGYGYTF; CDR3 DNA: TGTGCCAGCAGCCAAGTACCGGCAGGGGGATACGGCTACACCTTC; clone size: NA; D gene: TRBD1; J gene: TRBJ1-2; V gene: TRBV14
CDR3 protein: CASSQFRDRGYEQYF; CDR3 DNA: TGTGCCAGCAGCCAATTCCGGGACAGGGGGTACGAGCAGTACTTC; clone size: once; D gene: TRBD1; J gene: TRBJ2-7; V gene: TRBV5-6
CDR3 protein: CASSLAGARNEQFF; CDR3 DNA: TGTGCCAGCAGCTTAGCTGGAGCTCGAAATGAGCAGTTCTTC; clone size: NA; D gene: NA; J gene: TRBJ2-1; V gene: TRBV11-2
CDR3 protein: CASSYPLAVAYEQYF; CDR3 DNA: TGTGCCAGCAGTTACCCACTAGCGGTAGCCTACGAGCAGTACTTC; clone size: once; D gene: TRBD2; J gene: TRBJ2-7; V gene: TRBV6-2/TRBV6-3
CDR3 protein: CASLRLASTDTQYF; CDR3 DNA: TGTGCCAGCCTGAGACTAGCGAGCACAGATACGCAGTATTTT; clone size: NA; D gene: TRBD2; J gene: TRBJ2-3; V gene: TRBV6-6
CDR3 protein: CASSHAGTVQETQYF; CDR3 DNA: TGCGCCAGCAGCCACGCCGGGACAGTCCAAGAGACCCAGTACTTC; clone size: NA; D gene: TRBD1; J gene: TRBJ2-5; V gene: TRBV4-3
CDR3 protein: CASSQEWTGGSGYTF; CDR3 DNA: TGTGCCAGCAGCCAAGAGTGGACAGGGGGCTCTGGCTACACCTTC; clone size: NA; D gene: TRBD1; J gene: TRBJ1-2; V gene: TRBV3-1/TRBV3-2
CDR3 protein: CAWSADRGRTGSPLHF; CDR3 DNA: TGTGCCTGGAGTGCAGACAGGGGGCGGACAGGGTCACCCCTCCACTTT; clone size: NA; D gene: TRBD1; J gene: TRBJ1-6; V gene: TRBV30
CDR3 protein: CAWSIGGPKTQYF; CDR3 DNA: TGTGCCTGGAGTATAGGCGGCCCGAAGACCCAGTACTTC; clone size: once; D gene: NA; J gene: TRBJ2-5; V gene: TRBV30
CDR3 protein: CASSVSGTKNIQYF; CDR3 DNA: TGCGCCAGCAGCGTATCCGGGACTAAAAACATTCAGTACTTC; clone size: NA; D gene: NA; J gene: TRBJ2-4; V gene: TRBV5-1
CDR3 protein: CASSFGLNYGYTF; CDR3 DNA: TGCGCCAGCAGCTTCGGACTTAACTATGGCTACACCTTC; clone size: NA; D gene: NA; J gene: TRBJ1-2; V gene: TRBV5-1